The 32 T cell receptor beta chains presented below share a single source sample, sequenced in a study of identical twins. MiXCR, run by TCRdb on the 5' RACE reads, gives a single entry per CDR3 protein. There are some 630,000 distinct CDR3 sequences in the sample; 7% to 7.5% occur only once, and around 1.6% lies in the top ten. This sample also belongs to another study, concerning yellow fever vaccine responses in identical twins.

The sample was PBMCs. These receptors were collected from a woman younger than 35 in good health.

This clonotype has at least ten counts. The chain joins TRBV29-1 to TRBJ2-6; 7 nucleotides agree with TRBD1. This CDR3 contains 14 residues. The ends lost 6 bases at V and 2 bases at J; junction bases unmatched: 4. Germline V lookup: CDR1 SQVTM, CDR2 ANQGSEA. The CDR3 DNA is TGCAGCGTGCTGACAGGGACTGGGGCCAACGTCCTGACTTTC. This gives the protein CSVLTGTGANVLTF.

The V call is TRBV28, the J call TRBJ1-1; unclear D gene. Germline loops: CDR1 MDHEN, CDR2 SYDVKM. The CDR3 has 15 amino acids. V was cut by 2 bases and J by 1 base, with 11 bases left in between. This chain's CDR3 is CASSLTNRRNTEAFF. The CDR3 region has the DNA TGTGCCAGCAGTTTAACGAACCGAAGGAACACTGAAGCTTTCTTT.

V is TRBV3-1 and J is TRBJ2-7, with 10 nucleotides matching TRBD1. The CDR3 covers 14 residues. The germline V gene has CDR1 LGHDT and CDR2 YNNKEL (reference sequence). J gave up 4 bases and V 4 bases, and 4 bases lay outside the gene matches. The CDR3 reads CASSPGQGDYEQYV. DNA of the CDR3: TGTGCCAGCAGCCCCGGACAGGGGGATTACGAGCAGTACGTC.

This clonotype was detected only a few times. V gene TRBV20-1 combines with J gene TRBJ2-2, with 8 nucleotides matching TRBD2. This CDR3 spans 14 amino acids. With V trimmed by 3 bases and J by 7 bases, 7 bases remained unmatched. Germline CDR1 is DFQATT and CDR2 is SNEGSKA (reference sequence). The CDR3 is CSASSGTRNGELFF. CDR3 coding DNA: TGCAGTGCTAGCTCCGGGACTAGAAACGGGGAGCTGTTTTTT.

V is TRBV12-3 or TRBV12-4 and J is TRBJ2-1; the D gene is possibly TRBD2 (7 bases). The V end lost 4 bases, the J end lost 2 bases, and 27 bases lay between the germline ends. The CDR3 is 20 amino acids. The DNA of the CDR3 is TGTGCCAGCAGTTGGGCCGTGCATATTGGCGGGGGCCCGACCTACAATGAGCAGTTCTTC. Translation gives CASSWAVHIGGGPTYNEQFF.

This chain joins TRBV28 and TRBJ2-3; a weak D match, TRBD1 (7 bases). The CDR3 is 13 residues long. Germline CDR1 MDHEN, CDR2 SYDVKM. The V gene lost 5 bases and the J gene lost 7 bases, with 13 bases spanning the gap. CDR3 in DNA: TGTGCCAGCAGTCGCCCAGGGGGGAATACGCAGTATTTT. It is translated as CASSRPGGNTQYF.

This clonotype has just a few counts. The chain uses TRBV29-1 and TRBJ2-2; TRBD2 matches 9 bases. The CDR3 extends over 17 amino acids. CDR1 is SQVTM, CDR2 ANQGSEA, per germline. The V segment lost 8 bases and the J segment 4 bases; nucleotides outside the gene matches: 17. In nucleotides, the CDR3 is TGCAGCCCCCGTCAGGCTAGCGGGATTCGAATCACCGGGGAGCTGTTTTTT. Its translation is CSPRQASGIRITGELFF.

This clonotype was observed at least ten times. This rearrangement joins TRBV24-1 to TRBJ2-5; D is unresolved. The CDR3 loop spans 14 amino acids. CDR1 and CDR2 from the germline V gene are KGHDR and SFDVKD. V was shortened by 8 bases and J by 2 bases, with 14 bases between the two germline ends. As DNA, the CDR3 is TGTGCCACCATAATAAAAGGATGGCAAGAGACCCAGTACTTC. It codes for CATIIKGWQETQYF.

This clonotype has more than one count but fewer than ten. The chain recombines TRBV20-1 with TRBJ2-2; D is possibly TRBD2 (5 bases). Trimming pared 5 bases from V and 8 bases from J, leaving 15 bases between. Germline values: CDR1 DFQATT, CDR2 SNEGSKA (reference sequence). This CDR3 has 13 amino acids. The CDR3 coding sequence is TGCAGTGCTCGTGATGGACTCTCTGGGGAGCTGTTTTTT. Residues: CSARDGLSGELFF.

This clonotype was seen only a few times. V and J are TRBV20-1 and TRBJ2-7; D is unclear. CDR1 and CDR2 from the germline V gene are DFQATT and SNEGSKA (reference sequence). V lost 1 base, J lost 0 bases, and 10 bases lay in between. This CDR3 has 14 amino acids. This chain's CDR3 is CSARAWSGSYEQYV. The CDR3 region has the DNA TGCAGTGCTAGAGCGTGGTCAGGCTCCTACGAGCAGTACGTC.

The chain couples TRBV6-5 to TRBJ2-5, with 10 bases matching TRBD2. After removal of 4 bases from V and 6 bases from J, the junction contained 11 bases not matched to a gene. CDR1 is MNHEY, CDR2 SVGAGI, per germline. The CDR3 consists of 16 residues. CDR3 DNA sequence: TGTGCCAGCAGTTGGCAACTAGCGGGGAGCTCGCAGACCCAGTACTTC. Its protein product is CASSWQLAGSSQTQYF.

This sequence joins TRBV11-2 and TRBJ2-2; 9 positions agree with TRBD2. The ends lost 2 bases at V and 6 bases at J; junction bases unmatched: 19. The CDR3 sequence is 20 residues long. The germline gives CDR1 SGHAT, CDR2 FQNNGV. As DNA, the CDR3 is TGTGCCAGCAGCTTATATTTCGTTCCGGGACTAGCTCCGAAAGCCGGGGAGCTGTTTTTT. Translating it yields CASSLYFVPGLAPKAGELFF.

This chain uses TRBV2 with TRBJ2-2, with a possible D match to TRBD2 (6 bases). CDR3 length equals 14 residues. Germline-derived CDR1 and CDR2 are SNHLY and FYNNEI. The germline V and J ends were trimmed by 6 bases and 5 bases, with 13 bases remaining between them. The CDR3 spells CASSGAGGTGELFF. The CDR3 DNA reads TGTGCCAGCAGCGGGGCCGGAGGGACCGGGGAGCTGTTTTTT.

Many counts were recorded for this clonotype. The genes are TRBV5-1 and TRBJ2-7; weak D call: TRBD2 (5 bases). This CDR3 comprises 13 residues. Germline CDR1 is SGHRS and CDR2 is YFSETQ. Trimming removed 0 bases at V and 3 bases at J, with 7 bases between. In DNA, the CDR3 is TGCGCCAGCAGCTTGGATCGGGGCTACGAGCAGTACGTC. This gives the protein CASSLDRGYEQYV.

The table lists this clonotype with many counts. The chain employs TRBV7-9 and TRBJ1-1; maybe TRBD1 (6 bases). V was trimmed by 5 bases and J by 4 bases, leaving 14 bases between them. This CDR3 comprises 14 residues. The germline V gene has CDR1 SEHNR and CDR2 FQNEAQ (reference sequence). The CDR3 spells CASSLEGVSTEAFF. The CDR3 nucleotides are TGTGCCAGCAGCCTCGAGGGGGTGAGCACTGAAGCTTTCTTT. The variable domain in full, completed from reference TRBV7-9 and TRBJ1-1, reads DTGVSQNPRHKITKRGQNVTFRCDPISEHNRLYWYRQTLGQGPEFLTYFQNEAQLEKSRLLSDRFSAERPKGSFSTLEIQRTEQGDSAMYLCASSLEGVSTEAFFGQGTRLTVV.

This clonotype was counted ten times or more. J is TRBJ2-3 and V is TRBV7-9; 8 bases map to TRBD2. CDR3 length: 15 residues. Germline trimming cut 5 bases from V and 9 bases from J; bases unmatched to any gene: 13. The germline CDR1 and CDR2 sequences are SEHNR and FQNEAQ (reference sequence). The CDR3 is CASSTRNGRAETQYF. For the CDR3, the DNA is TGTGCCAGCAGCACCCGGAACGGGAGGGCCGAGACGCAGTATTTT.

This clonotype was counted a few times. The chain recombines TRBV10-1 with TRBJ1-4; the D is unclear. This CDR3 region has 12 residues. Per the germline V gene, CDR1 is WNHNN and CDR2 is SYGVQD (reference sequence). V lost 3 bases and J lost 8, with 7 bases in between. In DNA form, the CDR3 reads TGCGCCAGCAGTGATTCCGGGGAAAAACTGTTTTTT. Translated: CASSDSGEKLFF.

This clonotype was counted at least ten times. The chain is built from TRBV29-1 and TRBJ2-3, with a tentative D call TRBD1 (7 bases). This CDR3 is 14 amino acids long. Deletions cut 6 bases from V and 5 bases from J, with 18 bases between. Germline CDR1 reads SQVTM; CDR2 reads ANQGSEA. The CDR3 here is CSVPTGTRLDTQYF. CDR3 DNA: TGCAGCGTCCCGACAGGGACTCGATTAGATACGCAGTATTTT.

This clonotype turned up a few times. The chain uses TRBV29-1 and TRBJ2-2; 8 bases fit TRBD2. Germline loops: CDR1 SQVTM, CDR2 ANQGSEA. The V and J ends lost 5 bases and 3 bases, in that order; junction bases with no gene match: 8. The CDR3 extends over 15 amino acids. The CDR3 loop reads CSVPAGALHTGELFF. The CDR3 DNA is TGCAGCGTTCCAGCGGGGGCCCTGCACACCGGGGAGCTGTTTTTT.

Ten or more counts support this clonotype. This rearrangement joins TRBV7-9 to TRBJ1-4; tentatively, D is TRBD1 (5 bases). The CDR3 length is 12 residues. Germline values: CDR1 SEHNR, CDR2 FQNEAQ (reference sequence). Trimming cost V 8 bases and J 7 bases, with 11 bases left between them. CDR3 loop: CASLGDSEKLFF. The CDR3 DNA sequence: TGTGCCAGCCTAGGGGATAGTGAAAAACTGTTTTTT.

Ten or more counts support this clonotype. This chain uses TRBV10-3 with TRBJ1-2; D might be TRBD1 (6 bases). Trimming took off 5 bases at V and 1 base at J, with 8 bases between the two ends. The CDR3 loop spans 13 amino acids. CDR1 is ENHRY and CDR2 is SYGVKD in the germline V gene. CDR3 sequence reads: CAISRTDNYGYTF. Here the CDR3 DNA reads TGTGCCATCAGTAGGACAGATAACTATGGCTACACCTTC.

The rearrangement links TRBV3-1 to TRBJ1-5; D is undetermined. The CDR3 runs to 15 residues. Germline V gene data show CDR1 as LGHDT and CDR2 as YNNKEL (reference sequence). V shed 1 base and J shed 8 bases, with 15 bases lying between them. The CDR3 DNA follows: TGTGCCAGCAGCCAAGGTACGTTCTCCGGCAAGCCCCAGCATTTT. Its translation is CASSQGTFSGKPQHF.

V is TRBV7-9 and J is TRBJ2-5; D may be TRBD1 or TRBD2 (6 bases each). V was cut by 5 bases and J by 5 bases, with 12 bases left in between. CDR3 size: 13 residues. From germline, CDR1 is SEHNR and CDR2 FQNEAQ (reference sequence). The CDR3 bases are TGTGCCAGCAGCCCCTCGGGGGCGGAGACCCAGTACTTC. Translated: CASSPSGAETQYF.

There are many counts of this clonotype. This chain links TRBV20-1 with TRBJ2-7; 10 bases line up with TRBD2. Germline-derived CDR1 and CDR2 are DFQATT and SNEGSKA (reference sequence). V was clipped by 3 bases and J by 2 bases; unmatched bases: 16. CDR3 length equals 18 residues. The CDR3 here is CSASRYRLAGVLTYEQYF. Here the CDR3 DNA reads TGCAGTGCTAGCCGTTATCGGCTAGCGGGAGTTTTGACCTACGAGCAGTACTTC.

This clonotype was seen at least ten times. CDR3 sequence (DNA): TGTGCCAGCAGTTACTCGATCGGGGGAAACGGCTACACCTTC. It translates to CASSYSIGGNGYTF. The chain employs TRBV6-2 or TRBV6-3 and TRBJ1-2; possibly TRBD1 for D (5 bases). CDR1 is MNHEY and CDR2 is SVGEGT in the germline V gene. The CDR3 consists of 14 residues. Trimming removed 0 bases at V and 8 bases at J, with 13 bases between.

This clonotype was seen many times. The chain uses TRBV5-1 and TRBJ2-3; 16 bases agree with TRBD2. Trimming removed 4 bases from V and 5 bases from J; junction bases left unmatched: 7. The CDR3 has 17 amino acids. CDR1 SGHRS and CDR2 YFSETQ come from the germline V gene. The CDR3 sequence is CASSAGTSGGARDTQYF. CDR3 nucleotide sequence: TGCGCCAGCAGCGCGGGGACTAGCGGGGGGGCAAGAGATACGCAGTATTTT.

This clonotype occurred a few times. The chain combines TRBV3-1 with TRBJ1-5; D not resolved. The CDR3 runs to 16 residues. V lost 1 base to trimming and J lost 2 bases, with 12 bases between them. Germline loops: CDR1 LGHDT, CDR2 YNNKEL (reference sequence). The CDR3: CASSQGAGGGNQPQHF. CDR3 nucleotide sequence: TGTGCCAGCAGCCAAGGAGCAGGTGGTGGCAATCAGCCCCAGCATTTT.

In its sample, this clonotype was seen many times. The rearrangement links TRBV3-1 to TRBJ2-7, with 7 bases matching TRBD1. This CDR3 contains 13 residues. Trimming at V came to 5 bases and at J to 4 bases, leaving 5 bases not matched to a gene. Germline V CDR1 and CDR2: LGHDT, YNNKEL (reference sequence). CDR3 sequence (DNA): TGTGCCAGCAGCGGCAGGGGGTGGTACGAGCAGTACTTC. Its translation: CASSGRGWYEQYF.

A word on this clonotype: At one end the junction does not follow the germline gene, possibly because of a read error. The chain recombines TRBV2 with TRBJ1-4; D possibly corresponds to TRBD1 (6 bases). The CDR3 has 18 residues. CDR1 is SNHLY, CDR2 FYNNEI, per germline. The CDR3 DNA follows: TGTGCCTGCAGTCACGGACAGCCCTTGTTTGCAACTAATGAAAAACTGTTTTTT. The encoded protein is CACSHGQPLFATNEKLFF.

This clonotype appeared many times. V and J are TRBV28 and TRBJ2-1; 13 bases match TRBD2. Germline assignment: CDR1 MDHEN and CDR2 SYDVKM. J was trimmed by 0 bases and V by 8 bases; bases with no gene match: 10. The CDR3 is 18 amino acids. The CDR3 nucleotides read TGTGCCAGCGGCGCGGGACTAGCGGGATCAATCTCCTACAATGAGCAGTTCTTC. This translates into CASGAGLAGSISYNEQFF.

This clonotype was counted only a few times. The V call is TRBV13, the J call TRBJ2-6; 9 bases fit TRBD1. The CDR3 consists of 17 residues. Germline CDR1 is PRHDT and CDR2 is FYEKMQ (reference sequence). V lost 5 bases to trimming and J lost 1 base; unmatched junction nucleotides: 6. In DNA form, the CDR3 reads TGTGCCAGCAGCACGTACAGGGGGCGTTCTGGGGCCAACGTCCTGACTTTC. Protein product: CASSTYRGRSGANVLTF.

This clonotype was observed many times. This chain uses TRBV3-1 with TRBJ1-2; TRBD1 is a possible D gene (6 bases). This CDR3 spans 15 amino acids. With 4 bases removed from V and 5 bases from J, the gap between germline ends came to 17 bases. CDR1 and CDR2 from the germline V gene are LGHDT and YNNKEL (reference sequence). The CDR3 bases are TGTGCCAGCAGCCCTTATCAAGACAGGACATATGGCTACACCTTC. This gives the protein CASSPYQDRTYGYTF.